The T cell receptor beta chain described here comes from a study of blood T cell repertoires in COVID-19. The wider study: The study drew acute and convalescent COVID-19 samples from the United States, Italy and Spain. Sample material is recorded as cDNA or gDNA derived from T cells, B-cell-depleted T cells, or PBMCs.

Germline-derived CDR1 and CDR2 are SGHRS and YFSETQ. CDR3 size: 14 residues. Trimming stripped 5 bases from V and 5 bases from J, with 16 bases between. Original analysis: Reference gene primer amplification gave nucleated cell count estimates. Method: immunoSEQ multiplex PCR; TCRdb's copy keeps in-frame clones and lacks some. V and J calls and clone size are those listed in that table; D and trimming were worked out from the DNA. The sample lists about 150,000 clones, 65% to 90% occurring once. The sequenced sample was peripheral blood. The receptor was isolated from an older man with acute or convalescent COVID-19. The chain has TRBV5-1 and TRBJ2-5, with D maybe TRBD1 (5 bases). Here the CDR3 reads CASRRTPSSETQYF. CDR3 nucleotides: TGCGCCAGCAGACGGACACCTTCATCGGAGACCCAGTACTTC.